This T cell receptor beta chain was recovered during a study of shared clonotypes between healthy human individuals. Overall study: For every donor, three CD4 naive, three CD4 memory, two CD8 naive and one CD8 memory plates were used.

Assay execution took place at the deep level. Using immunoSEQ multiplex PCR, the repertoire was profiled, and TCRdb retains in-frame clones only, with some absent. This table has 2 million to 2.5 million clones, approximately 93% appearing once. The CDR3 consists of 15 residues. V lost 6 bases, J lost 8 bases, and 22 bases lay in between. In germline, CDR1 is LNHDA, CDR2 SQIVND (reference sequence). The donor population consisted of healthy HIV-negative adults with no recent acute infections or vaccinations. Partitioning of CD4+ cells yielded a CD45RA+ naive subset and a CD45RA-negative memory subset.

The sample consisted of naive CD4+ T cells from PBMCs. Described subset: CD45RA+ positively selected. The clonotype originates from a young man in good health. Some clones in this sample may be carry-over from other donors' samples. The J gene is TRBJ1-1, the V gene TRBV19; weak D call: TRBD1 (6 bases). The CDR3 is CASSPTGRGRPEAFF. In nucleotides, the CDR3 is TGTGCCAGTAGCCCCACCGGGAGGGGGAGACCCGAAGCTTTCTTT. Drawing the rest from reference TRBV19 and TRBJ1-1, the complete variable domain is DGGITQSPKYLFRKEGQNVTLSCEQNLNHDAMYWYRQDPGQGLRLIYYSQIVNDFQKGDIAEGYSVSREKKESFPLTVTSAQKNPTAFYLCASSPTGRGRPEAFFGQGTRLTVV.